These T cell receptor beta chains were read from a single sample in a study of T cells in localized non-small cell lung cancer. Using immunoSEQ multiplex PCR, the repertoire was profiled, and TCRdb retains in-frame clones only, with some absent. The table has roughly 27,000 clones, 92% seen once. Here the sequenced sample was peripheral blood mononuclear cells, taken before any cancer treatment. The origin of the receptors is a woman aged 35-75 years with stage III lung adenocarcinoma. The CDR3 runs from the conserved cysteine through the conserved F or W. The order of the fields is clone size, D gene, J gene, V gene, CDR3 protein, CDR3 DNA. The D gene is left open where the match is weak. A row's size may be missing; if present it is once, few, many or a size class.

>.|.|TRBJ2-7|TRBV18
CASSLSEQRGEQYF
TGTGCCAGCTCCCTGAGTGAACAACGTGGAGAGCAGTACTTC
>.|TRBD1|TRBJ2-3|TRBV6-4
CASSRLPGQGTDTQYF
TGTGCCAGCAGTAGATTACCGGGACAGGGCACAGATACGCAGTATTTT
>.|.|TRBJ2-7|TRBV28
CASSLPQFYEQYF
TGTGCCAGCAGTCTCCCCCAATTCTACGAGCAGTACTTC
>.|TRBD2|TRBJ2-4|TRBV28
CATVTSGSFRAKNIQYF
TGTGCCACCGTGACTAGCGGGAGTTTCAGGGCCAAAAACATTCAGTACTTC
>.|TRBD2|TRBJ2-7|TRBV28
CASRLAGGPGEQYF
TGTGCCAGCAGACTAGCGGGAGGGCCAGGGGAGCAGTACTTC
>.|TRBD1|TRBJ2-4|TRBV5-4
CASSLERQGGNIQYF
TGTGCCAGCAGCTTGGAAAGACAGGGGGGAAACATTCAGTACTTC
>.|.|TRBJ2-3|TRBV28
CASIRGGESTDTQYF
TGTGCCAGCATTCGCGGCGGGGAAAGCACAGATACGCAGTATTTT
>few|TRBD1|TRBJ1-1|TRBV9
CASSPSQGRTTEAFF
TGTGCCAGCAGCCCTTCACAGGGGAGGACCACTGAAGCTTTCTTT
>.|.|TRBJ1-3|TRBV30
CAWSVEGGNTIYF
TGTGCCTGGAGTGTAGAAGGGGGAAACACCATATATTTT
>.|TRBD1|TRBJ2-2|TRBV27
CASSLWGWTGGKNTGELFF
TGTGCCAGCAGTTTATGGGGTTGGACAGGGGGGAAGAACACCGGGGAGCTGTTTTTT
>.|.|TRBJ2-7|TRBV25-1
CASSDPGQSSYEQYF
TGTGCCAGCAGTGACCCTGGACAGAGCTCCTACGAGCAGTACTTC
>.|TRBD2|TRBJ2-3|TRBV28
CASSRDYLTDTQYF
TGTGCCAGCAGTAGGGACTACCTCACAGATACGCAGTATTTT
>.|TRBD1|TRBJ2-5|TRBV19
CASAGTGGGETQYF
TGTGCCAGCGCCGGGACAGGGGGCGGGGAGACCCAGTACTTC
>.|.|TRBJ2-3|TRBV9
CASSGDTQYF
TGTGCCAGCAGTGGGGATACGCAGTATTTT
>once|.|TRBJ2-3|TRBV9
CASSVDATDTQYF
TGTGCCAGCAGCGTAGATGCAACAGATACGCAGTATTTT
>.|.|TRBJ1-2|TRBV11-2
CASSRGRTQLNYGYTF
TGTGCCAGCAGCCGGGGGAGGACCCAACTTAACTATGGCTACACCTTC
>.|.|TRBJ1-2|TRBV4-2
CASSPPDTFNYGYTF
TGTGCCAGCAGCCCGCCCGACACATTCAACTATGGCTACACCTTC
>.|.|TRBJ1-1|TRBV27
CASSPYPSSGTFEAFF
TGTGCCAGCAGTCCATATCCATCCTCGGGGACCTTTGAAGCTTTCTTT
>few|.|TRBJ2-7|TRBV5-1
CASSLAGGEQYF
TGCGCCAGCAGCTTGGCAGGGGGGGAGCAGTACTTC
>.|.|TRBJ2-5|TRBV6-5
CASTGRSQETQYF
TGTGCCAGCACAGGCCGGAGCCAAGAGACCCAGTACTTC
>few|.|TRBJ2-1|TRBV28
CASSPRNNEQFF
TGTGCCAGCAGTCCAAGAAACAATGAGCAGTTCTTC
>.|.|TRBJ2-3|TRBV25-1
CASSELGSTDTQYF
TGTGCCAGCAGTGAATTGGGCAGCACAGATACGCAGTATTTT
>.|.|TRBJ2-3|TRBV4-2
CASSQVSETDTQYF
TGTGCCAGCAGCCAAGTTAGCGAAACAGATACGCAGTATTTT
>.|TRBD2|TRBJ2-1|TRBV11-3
CASSLTSGGYNEQFF
TGTGCCAGCAGCCTCACTAGCGGGGGCTACAATGAGCAGTTCTTC
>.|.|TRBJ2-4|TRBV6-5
CASSRGPTKGGIQYF
TGTGCCAGCAGCCGCGGACCCACGAAAGGGGGCATTCAGTACTTC
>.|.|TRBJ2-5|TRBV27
CASSPGNQETQYF
TGTGCCAGCAGTCCGGGGAACCAAGAGACCCAGTACTTC
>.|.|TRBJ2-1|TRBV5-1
CASFTGPSDNEQFF
TGCGCCAGCTTCACAGGGCCGTCCGACAATGAGCAGTTCTTC
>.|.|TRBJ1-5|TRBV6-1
CASSGMLSQPQHF
TGTGCCAGCAGTGGAATGCTTAGCCAGCCCCAGCATTTT
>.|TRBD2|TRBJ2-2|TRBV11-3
CASSLDLGSGGTNTGELFF
TGTGCCAGCAGCTTAGATCTGGGTAGCGGGGGGACGAACACCGGGGAGCTGTTTTTT
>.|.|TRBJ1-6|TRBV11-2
CASSPETSPVRIYNSPLHF
TGTGCCAGCAGCCCCGAAACCTCTCCGGTAAGGATCTATAATTCACCCCTCCACTTT
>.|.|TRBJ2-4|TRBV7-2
CASSLYGVTGKNIQYF
TGTGCCAGCAGCTTATACGGGGTAACGGGCAAAAACATTCAGTACTTC
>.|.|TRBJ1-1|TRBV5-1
CASSLSGLDTEAFF
TGCGCCAGCAGCTTATCCGGGTTGGACACTGAAGCTTTCTTT
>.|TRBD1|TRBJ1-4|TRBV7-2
CASTTKQGSGEKLFF
TGTGCCAGCACCACTAAACAGGGGAGCGGAGAAAAACTGTTTTTT
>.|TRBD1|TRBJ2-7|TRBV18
CASSPTTGLREQYF
TGTGCCAGCTCACCGACGACAGGGTTACGCGAGCAGTACTTC
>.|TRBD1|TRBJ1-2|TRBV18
CASSPWTGASPNYGYTF
TGTGCCAGCTCACCATGGACAGGGGCGAGTCCTAACTATGGCTACACCTTC
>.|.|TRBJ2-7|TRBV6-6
CASSQGGGFQYF
TGTGCCAGCAGCCAAGGCGGCGGCTTTCAGTACTTC
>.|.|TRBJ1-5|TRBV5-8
CASSPQGNNQPQHF
TGTGCCAGCAGCCCTCAGGGGAACAATCAGCCCCAGCATTTT
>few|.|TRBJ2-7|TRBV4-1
CASSQGPRGASYEQYF
TGCGCCAGCAGCCAAGGCCCCCGGGGGGCGTCCTACGAGCAGTACTTC
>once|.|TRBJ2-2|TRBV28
CASIQRDRVELFF
TGTGCCAGCATCCAAAGAGATCGTGTTGAGCTGTTTTTT
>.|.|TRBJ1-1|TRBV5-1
CASSYRGVGPEAFF
TGCGCCAGCAGCTATAGGGGGGTCGGCCCTGAAGCTTTCTTT
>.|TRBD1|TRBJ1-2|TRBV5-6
CASSHRGYYGYTF
TGTGCCAGCAGCCACAGGGGGTACTATGGCTACACCTTC
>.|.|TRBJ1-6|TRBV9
CASSVADRVSPLHF
TGTGCCAGCAGCGTAGCTGATAGGGTTTCACCCCTCCACTTT
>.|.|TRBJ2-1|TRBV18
CASSPPGALVYNEQFF
TGTGCCAGCTCACCACCCGGGGCTCTCGTATACAATGAGCAGTTCTTC
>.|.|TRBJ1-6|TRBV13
CASSLGPHGQGYNSPLHF
TGTGCCAGCAGCTTAGGTCCACACGGGCAGGGGTATAATTCACCCCTCCACTTT
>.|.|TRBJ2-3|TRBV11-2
CASSLRATVSSTDTQYF
TGTGCCAGCAGCTTACGAGCTACAGTATCTAGCACAGATACGCAGTATTTT
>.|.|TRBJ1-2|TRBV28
CASSLYQILLPTRIYGYTF
TGTGCCAGCAGTTTATACCAGATTCTTTTACCCACACGGATCTATGGCTACACCTTC
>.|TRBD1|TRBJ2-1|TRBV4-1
CASSHWDSITRNEQFF
TGCGCCAGCAGCCACTGGGACAGTATTACAAGGAATGAGCAGTTCTTC
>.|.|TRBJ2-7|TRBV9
CASSVDGLAYEQYF
TGTGCCAGCAGCGTAGACGGGCTTGCCTACGAGCAGTACTTC
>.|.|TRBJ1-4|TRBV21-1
CASSMGTGHAATDEKLFF
TGTGCCAGCAGCATGGGGACAGGGCACGCGGCGACGGATGAAAAACTGTTTTTT
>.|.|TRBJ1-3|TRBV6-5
CASSYGTISGNTIYF
TGTGCCAGCAGTTACGGGACAATCTCTGGAAACACCATATATTTT
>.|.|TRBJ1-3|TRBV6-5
CASSDQGPGNTIYF
TGTGCCAGCAGTGACCAGGGTCCTGGAAACACCATATATTTT
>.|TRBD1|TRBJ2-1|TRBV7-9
CASSNRDRGSNEQFF
TGTGCCAGCAGCAACCGGGACAGGGGATCCAATGAGCAGTTCTTC
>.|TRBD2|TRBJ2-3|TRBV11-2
CASSLTASGGKSTDTQYF
TGTGCCAGCAGCTTAACGGCTAGCGGGGGGAAAAGTACAGATACGCAGTATTTT